This TCR beta chain was found in a study of T cell repertoires in cytomegalovirus infection. This clonotype was observed a handful of times. CDR1 and CDR2 (germline): SGHTA, FQGNSA. The CDR3 consists of 14 residues. V lost 4 bases, J lost 7 bases, and 14 bases lay in between. TCRdb independently ran MiXCR on the reads; one entry per CDR3 protein. The repertoire holds more than 400,000 distinct CDR3 sequences, with around 27% as singletons. This TCR was sampled from a human donor in good health (CMV status not recorded). Some clones in this sample may be carry-over from other donors' samples. V gene TRBV7-2 combines with J gene TRBJ2-1; possibly TRBD1 for D (6 bases). The source material was PBMCs. CDR3 in DNA: TGTGCCAGCAGCTCCGCCTACAGGGATAATGAGCAGTTCTTC. It specifies CASSSAYRDNEQFF.